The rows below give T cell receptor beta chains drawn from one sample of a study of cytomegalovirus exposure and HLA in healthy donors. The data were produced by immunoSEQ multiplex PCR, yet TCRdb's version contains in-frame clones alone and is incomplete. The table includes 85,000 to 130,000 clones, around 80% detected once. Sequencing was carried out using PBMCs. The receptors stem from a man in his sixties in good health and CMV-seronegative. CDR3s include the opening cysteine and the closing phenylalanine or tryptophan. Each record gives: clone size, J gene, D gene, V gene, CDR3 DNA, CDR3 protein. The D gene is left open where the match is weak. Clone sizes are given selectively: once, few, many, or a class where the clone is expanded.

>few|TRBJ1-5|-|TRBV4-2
TGTGCCAGCAGCCATGGTGAGGGCAATCAGCCCCAGCATTTT
CASSHGEGNQPQHF
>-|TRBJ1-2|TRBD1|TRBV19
TGTGCCAGTAGTATCACTTCGGGAGGGGGCGTCTATGGCTACACCTTC
CASSITSGGGVYGYTF
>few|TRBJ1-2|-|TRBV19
TGTGCCAGAGTTGCCCTTCAATCCCAGGGGAGAGCTAACTATGGCTACACCTTC
CARVALQSQGRANYGYTF
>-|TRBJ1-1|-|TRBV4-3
TGCGCCAGCAGCACGGGACATGGTGGCACTGAAGCTTTCTTT
CASSTGHGGTEAFF
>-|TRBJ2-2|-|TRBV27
TGTGCCAGCTGGAACAGGAACACCGGGGAGCTGTTTTTT
CASWNRNTGELFF
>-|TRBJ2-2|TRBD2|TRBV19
TGTGCCAGTACTGTTAGCGGGGGAACGAACACCGGGGAGCTGTTTTTT
CASTVSGGTNTGELFF
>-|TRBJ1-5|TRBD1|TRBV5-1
TGCGCCAGCAGCCCGGGACAGGGAAATCAGCCCCAGCATTTT
CASSPGQGNQPQHF
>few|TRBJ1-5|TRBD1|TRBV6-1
TGTGCCAGCAGGGAGGACAGGGCGGGTCAGCCCCAGCATTTT
CASREDRAGQPQHF
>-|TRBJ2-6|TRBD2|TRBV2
TGTGCCAGCGGATCTGGGGGGGGATACTCTGGGGCCAACGTCCTGACTTTC
CASGSGGGYSGANVLTF
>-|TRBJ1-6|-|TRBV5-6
TGTGCCAGCAGCTTGCCCCGGACTGCCTCCTATAATTCACCCCTCCACTTT
CASSLPRTASYNSPLHF
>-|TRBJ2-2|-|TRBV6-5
TGTGCCAGCAGACCCCCTTTCGGCACCGGGGAGCTGTTTTTT
CASRPPFGTGELFF
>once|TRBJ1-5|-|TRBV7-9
TGTGCCAGCAGCTTCCTGGGCCCCAATCAGCCCCAGCATTTT
CASSFLGPNQPQHF
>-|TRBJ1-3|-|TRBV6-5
TGTGCCAGCAGTTACTCGAAGGGGCCTGGAAACACCATATATTTT
CASSYSKGPGNTIYF
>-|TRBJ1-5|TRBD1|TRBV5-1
TGCGCCAGCAGCTCGGGACAGACAGGGCAGCCCCAGCATTTT
CASSSGQTGQPQHF
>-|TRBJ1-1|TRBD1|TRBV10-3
TGTGCCATAAGAGCAGGGGGCACTGAAGCTTTCTTT
CAIRAGGTEAFF
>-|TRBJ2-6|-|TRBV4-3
TGCGCCAGCAGCCAAGATCACTCTGGGGCCAACGTCCTGACTTTC
CASSQDHSGANVLTF
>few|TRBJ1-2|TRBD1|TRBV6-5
TGTGCCAGCACCACAACAGGGGGGCCCTGGGGTGGCTACACCTTC
CASTTTGGPWGGYTF
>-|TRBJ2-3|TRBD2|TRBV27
TGTGCCAGCAGTTCCACTAGCGGGGACACAGATACGCAGTATTTT
CASSSTSGDTDTQYF
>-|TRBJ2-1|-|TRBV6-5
TGTGCCAGCAAGGCCCATACGACAGTCCCAAATGAGCAGTTCTTC
CASKAHTTVPNEQFF
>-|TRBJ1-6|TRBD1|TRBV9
TGTGCCAGCAGCGCTAAGGGGGCAGATAATTCACCCCTCCACTTT
CASSAKGADNSPLHF
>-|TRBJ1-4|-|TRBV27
TGTGCCAGCAGAGCGAATAGACCTAATGAAAAACTGTTTTTT
CASRANRPNEKLFF
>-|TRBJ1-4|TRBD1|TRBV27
TGTGCCAGCAACCCCAAACAGGGGTATGAAAAACTGTTTTTT
CASNPKQGYEKLFF
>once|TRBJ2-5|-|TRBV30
TGTGCCTGGAGCCAAAACCGGGGGGCACGTGAGACCCAGTACTTC
CAWSQNRGARETQYF
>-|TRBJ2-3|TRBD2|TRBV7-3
TGTGCCAGCAGCCCAGCGGGGGGTCGCACAGATACGCAGTATTTT
CASSPAGGRTDTQYF
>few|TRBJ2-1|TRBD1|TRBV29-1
TGCAGCGTTGTCCCCTTAACAGGGGGCCATGAGCAGTTCTTC
CSVVPLTGGHEQFF